One sample yielded the 18 T cell receptor beta chains listed below, sequenced in a study of T cells expressing NK-cell markers. TCRdb reprocessed the 5' RACE reads and reports one entry per CDR3 protein, with no DNA. This listing includes 150,000 to 200,000 distinct CDR3 sequences. The sample consisted of blood T cells: a sorted CD56 or NKG2C T cell subset, CD4+ or CD8+ T cells, or bulk PBMC T cells (not recorded which). These receptors originate from a man aged 18 to 69 in good health.

The chain employs TRBV7-9 and TRBJ2-7; the D call of TRBD1 rests on TCRdb alone, since no DNA is present to check it. Germline CDR1 is SEHNR and CDR2 is FQNEAQ (reference sequence). This CDR3 has 11 amino acids. CDR3 sequence: CATRWGAEQYF.

This chain uses TRBV7-9 with TRBJ2-1. CDR3 length: 15 residues. Germline loops: CDR1 SEHNR, CDR2 FQNEAQ (reference sequence). The CDR3 protein is CASSPQPTFYNEQFF.

The rearrangement joins TRBV7-3 to TRBJ2-1; the TCRdb call, TRBD1, lacks DNA for checking. The germline V gene encodes CDR1 SGHTA and CDR2 FQGTGA. This CDR3 spans 15 amino acids. The CDR3 is CASSLYPGSGNEQFF.

The rearrangement links TRBV25-1 to TRBJ1-1; the TRBD1 assignment by TCRdb is unverifiable without DNA. Germline loops: CDR1 MGHDK, CDR2 SYGVNS. The CDR3 extends over 12 amino acids. The chain's CDR3 is CASSQDRAEAFF.

V gene TRBV7-3 combines with J gene TRBJ2-6; the TCRdb call, TRBD1, lacks DNA for checking. The germline V gene has CDR1 SGHTA and CDR2 FQGTGA. The CDR3 runs to 18 residues. The CDR3 protein is CASSPGTHRLSGANVLTF.

The chain is built from TRBV6-5 and TRBJ1-4; TCRdb returns TRBD1, unconfirmable since there is no DNA. Looked up from germline, CDR1 is MNHEY and CDR2 is SVGAGI. The CDR3 runs 15 residues. The CDR3 here is CASSYRGREVEKLFF.

J is TRBJ2-5 and V is TRBV28. The length of the CDR3 is 14 residues. Germline CDR1 MDHEN, CDR2 SYDVKM. CDR3 loop: CASSLSTGIETQYF.

The chain uses TRBV29-1 and TRBJ2-3; TCRdb lists TRBD2, though no DNA is available to test this call. CDR1 is SQVTM, CDR2 ANQGSEA, per germline. The CDR3 is 15 residues long. The CDR3 region is CSGGPLAGGPDTQYF.

V gene TRBV2 combines with J gene TRBJ1-1; TCRdb lists TRBD1, though no DNA is available to test this call. Per germline, CDR1 SNHLY and CDR2 FYNNEI. This CDR3 is 15 amino acids long. CDR3 sequence: CAKTRGTDMNTEAFF.

V usage is TRBV15 and J usage is TRBJ1-6; the D call of TRBD1 rests on TCRdb alone, since no DNA is present to check it. The length of the CDR3 is 18 residues. From germline, CDR1 is LNHNV and CDR2 YYDKDF (reference sequence). CDR3 amino acids: CATSRDLIPGTRNSPLHF.

This rearrangement joins TRBV20-1 to TRBJ1-4; absent DNA, TCRdb's TRBD1 call cannot be checked. CDR1 DFQATT and CDR2 SNEGSKA come from the germline V gene (reference sequence). CDR3 length: 15 residues. Here the CDR3 reads CSARDLDRAREKLFF.

J is TRBJ2-7 and V is TRBV2; the TCRdb D gene call, TRBD2, has no DNA to confirm it. Germline CDR1 reads SNHLY; CDR2 reads FYNNEI. The CDR3 loop spans 13 amino acids. This CDR3 reads CASLVVLVNEQYF.

This chain connects TRBV9 to TRBJ2-5; checking the TCRdb D call of TRBD1 is not possible without DNA. The germline V gene has CDR1 SGDLS and CDR2 YYNGEE. The CDR3 runs 14 residues. CDR3 in amino acids: CASSEDRGLETQYF.

The rearrangement joins TRBV9 to TRBJ1-2. Germline V gene data show CDR1 as SGDLS and CDR2 as YYNGEE. This CDR3 comprises 17 residues. CDR3 residues: CASSDPHLGLPWNGYTF.

The chain couples TRBV15 to TRBJ2-1; TCRdb selects TRBD1, and the lack of DNA leaves this call unchecked. The CDR3 sequence is 20 residues long. The V gene's germline CDR1 is LNHNV and CDR2 YYDKDF (reference sequence). The CDR3 loop is CATSRDGKILPGQSYNEQFF.

V and J are TRBV12-3 or TRBV12-4 and TRBJ1-1; TCRdb designates TRBD1, a call that cannot be tested without DNA. CDR3 length equals 13 residues. Here the CDR3 reads CASSLHSGTEAFF.

The rearrangement links TRBV6-4 to TRBJ2-1. CDR3 length equals 13 residues. The germline gives CDR1 MRHNA, CDR2 SNTAGT. CDR3 protein: CASSDATTNEQFF.

V is TRBV5-1 and J is TRBJ2-5; without DNA, the TCRdb call of TRBD1 cannot be checked. The germline V gene has CDR1 SGHRS and CDR2 YFSETQ. The CDR3 has 16 residues. CDR3 in amino acids: CASSLEGRGRVETQYF.